This record covers a single T cell receptor beta chain. Its antigen is unknown. This specimen comes from a study of cytomegalovirus exposure and HLA in healthy donors. It was with 60 Vbeta and 13 Jbeta primers that the PCR ran. The repertoire was sequenced with immunoSEQ multiplex PCR; TCRdb's copy has only in-frame clones and lacks some. Found here are 150,000 to 200,000 clones, approximately 80% of them singletons; the top ten hold around 1.6%. CDR3 length: 12 amino acids. Germline CDR1 is MDHEN and CDR2 is SYDVKM. Germline trimming cut 8 bases from V and 5 bases from J; bases unmatched to any gene: 4. Regarding the study as a whole: Highly shared variants forming one cluster were likely a sequencing artifact.

V is TRBV28 and J is TRBJ2-5; 8 bases are shared with TRBD1. The sequenced material came from PBMCs. The receptor was isolated from a man aged 18 to 30 in good health and CMV-seronegative. The CDR3 sequence is CASSGGRETQYF. The CDR3 region has the DNA TGTGCCAGCTCAGGGGGCAGGGAGACCCAGTACTTC.